This TCR beta chain was identified in a study of T cell responses to AZD1222 COVID-19 vaccine. For the study at large: Second-dose intervals of approximately 4 or approximately 12 weeks were pooled. Overall study results and limits: After two AZD1222 doses, spike-specific TCR breadth and depth rose versus day 0. Among vaccine-associated CD4 TCRs, coverage spanned spike, with dominance at 160-218 and 743-854. Donors were mostly white British, more females; clonal diversity possibly underestimated.

As for this clone: The antigen remains unidentified.

Germline V gene sequence: CDR1 SGHDT, CDR2 YYEEEE. V was shortened by 2 bases and J by 4 bases, with 9 bases between the two germline ends. The CDR3 runs 13 residues. Clones were read by immunoSEQ multiplex PCR, and TCRdb kept only the in-frame ones, dropping some. The sample carries 90,000 or so clones, approximately 91% recorded once. This specimen consisted of peripheral blood, obtained on day 0 of AZD1222 vaccination. The clonotype originates from an adult in good health. The chain recombines TRBV5-6 with TRBJ1-1; D is uncertain. CDR3 amino acids: CASSLTVLTEAFF. The CDR3 nucleotides are TGTGCCAGCAGCTTAACAGTCCTCACTGAAGCTTTCTTT.